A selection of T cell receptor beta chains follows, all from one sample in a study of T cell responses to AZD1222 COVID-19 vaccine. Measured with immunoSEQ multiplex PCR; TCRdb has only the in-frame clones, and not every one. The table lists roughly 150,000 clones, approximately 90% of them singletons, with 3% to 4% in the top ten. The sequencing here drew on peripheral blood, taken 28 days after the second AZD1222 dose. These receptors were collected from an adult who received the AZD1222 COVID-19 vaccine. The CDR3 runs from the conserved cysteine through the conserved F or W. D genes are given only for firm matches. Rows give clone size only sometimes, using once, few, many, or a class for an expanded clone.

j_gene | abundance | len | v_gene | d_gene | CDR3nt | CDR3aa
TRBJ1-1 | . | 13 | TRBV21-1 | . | TGCCCCCGCCTCTGGGACATGAACACTGAAGCTTTCTTT | CPRLWDMNTEAFF
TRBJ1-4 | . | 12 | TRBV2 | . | TGTGCCAGCAGGAGGGGGTATGAAAAACTGTTTTTT | CASRRGYEKLFF
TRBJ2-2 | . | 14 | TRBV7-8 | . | TGTGCCAGCAGCAACCGCAGGGTTACCGGGGAGCTGTTTTTT | CASSNRRVTGELFF
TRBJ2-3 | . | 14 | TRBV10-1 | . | TGCGCCAGCAGTGGTGGACTCCGCACAGATACGCAGTATTTT | CASSGGLRTDTQYF
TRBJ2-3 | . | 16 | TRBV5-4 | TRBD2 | TGTGCCAGCAGCTCACTAGCGGGAATGCAGGAAGATACGCAGTATTTT | CASSSLAGMQEDTQYF
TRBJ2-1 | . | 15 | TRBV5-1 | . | TGCGCCAGCAGCCAAACAGGGGACTACTACAATGAGCAGTTCTTC | CASSQTGDYYNEQFF
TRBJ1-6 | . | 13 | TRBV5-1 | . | TGCGCCAGCAGGAGGCAGGGCCACTCACCCCTCCACTTT | CASRRQGHSPLHF
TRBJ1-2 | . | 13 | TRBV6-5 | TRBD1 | TGTGCCACAACAGGGGGGTTTAACTATGGCTACACCTTC | CATTGGFNYGYTF
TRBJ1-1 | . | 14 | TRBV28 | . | TGTGCCAGCAGTTACCCGGGACCTAACACTGAAGCTTTCTTT | CASSYPGPNTEAFF
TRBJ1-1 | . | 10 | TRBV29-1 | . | TGCAGCGCTGAGAACACTGAAGCTTTCTTT | CSAENTEAFF
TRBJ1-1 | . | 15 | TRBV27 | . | TGTGCCAGCAGCGTCGTGGGCCGAATGAACACTGAAGCTTTCTTT | CASSVVGRMNTEAFF
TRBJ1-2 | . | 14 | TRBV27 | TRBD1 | TGTGCCAGCTTCTCAGGGGGCGCCGACTATGGCTACACCTTC | CASFSGGADYGYTF
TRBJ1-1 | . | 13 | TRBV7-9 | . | TGTGCCAGCAGCTTGGGCGGGGGGACCGAAGCTTTCTTT | CASSLGGGTEAFF
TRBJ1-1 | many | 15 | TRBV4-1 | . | TGCGCCAGCAGCCAGCCAGGGCTGGGGAACACTGAAGCTTTCTTT | CASSQPGLGNTEAFF
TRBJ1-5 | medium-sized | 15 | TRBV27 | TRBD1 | TGTGCCAGCAGTTGGGACAGGTATAGCAATCAGCCCCAGCATTTT | CASSWDRYSNQPQHF
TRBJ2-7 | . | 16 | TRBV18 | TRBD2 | TGTGCCAGCTCACCCCGTGGACTAGCGGGGTCTTACGAGCAGTACTTC | CASSPRGLAGSYEQYF
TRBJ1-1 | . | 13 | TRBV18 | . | TGTGCCAGCTCACAGGGGAGGAACACTGAAGCTTTCTTT | CASSQGRNTEAFF
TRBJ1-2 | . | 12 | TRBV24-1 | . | TGTGCCACCAGTGGGGCAGACTATGGCTACACCTTC | CATSGADYGYTF
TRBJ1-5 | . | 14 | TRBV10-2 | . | TGCGCCAGCAGTGCGGGGGTTAGCAATCAGCCCCAGCATTTT | CASSAGVSNQPQHF
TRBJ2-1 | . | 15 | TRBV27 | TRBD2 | TGTGCCAGCAGTCCCCTAGCGGGGGTCTACAATGAGCAGTTCTTC | CASSPLAGVYNEQFF
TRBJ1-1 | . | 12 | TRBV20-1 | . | TGCAGTGCTAGTTGGATAAACACTGAAGCTTTCTTT | CSASWINTEAFF
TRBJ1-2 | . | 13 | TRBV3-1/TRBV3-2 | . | TGTGCCAGCACTTCAGGGCAGCGCTATGGCTACACCTTC | CASTSGQRYGYTF
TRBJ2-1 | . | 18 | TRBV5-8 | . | TGTGCCAGCAGTTCCGGGACACAGATTCTTAGCTCCTACAATGAGCAGTTCTTC | CASSSGTQILSSYNEQFF
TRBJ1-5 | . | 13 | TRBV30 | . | TGTGCCTGGAGTGATGGAGGGGATCAGCCCCAGCATTTT | CAWSDGGDQPQHF
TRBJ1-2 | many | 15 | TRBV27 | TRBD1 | TGTGCCAGCAGAACAGGGGATTCCTCTAACTATGGCTACACCTTC | CASRTGDSSNYGYTF
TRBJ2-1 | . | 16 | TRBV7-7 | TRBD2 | TGTGCTAGCAGCTTAGCAAGCGGGAGGCCAGGGGGTGAGCAGTTCTTC | CASSLASGRPGGEQFF
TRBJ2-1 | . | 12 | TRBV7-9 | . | TGTGCCAGCGACGGGATGGGTAATGAGCAGTTCTTC | CASDGMGNEQFF
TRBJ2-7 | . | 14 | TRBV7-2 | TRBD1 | TGTGCCAGCAGCAGAACCGGGACAGGCTACGAGCAGTACTTC | CASSRTGTGYEQYF
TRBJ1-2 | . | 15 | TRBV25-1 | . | TGTGCCAGCAGTGAAGGTGGCACACGCAACTATGGCTACACCTTC | CASSEGGTRNYGYTF
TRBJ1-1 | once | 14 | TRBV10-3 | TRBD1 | TGTGCCACGGCAGGGGCAACAGGGGTCACTGAAGCTTTCTTT | CATAGATGVTEAFF
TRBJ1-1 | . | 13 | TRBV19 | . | TGTGCCATCGCAGGGAGAAGGAACACTGAAGCTTTCTTT | CAIAGRRNTEAFF
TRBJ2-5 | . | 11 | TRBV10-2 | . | TGCGCCAGCGGAGTACAAGAGACCCAGTACTTC | CASGVQETQYF
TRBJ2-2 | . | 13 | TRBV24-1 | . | TGTGCCACCAGTGATTTTGTAGCGGGGGAGCTGTTTTTT | CATSDFVAGELFF
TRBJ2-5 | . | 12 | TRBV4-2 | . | TGTGCCAGCAGCCTGGACCAAGAGACCCAGTACTTC | CASSLDQETQYF
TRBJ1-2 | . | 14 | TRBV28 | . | TGTGCCAGCAGTTTAAGTTCACCTCCTTATGGCTACACCTTC | CASSLSSPPYGYTF
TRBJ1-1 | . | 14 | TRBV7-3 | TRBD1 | TGTGCCAGCAGCTCGACTGGACAGGGAACTGAAGCTTTCTTT | CASSSTGQGTEAFF
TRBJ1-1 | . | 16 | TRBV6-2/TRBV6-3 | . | TGTGCCAGCAGTTACGCGGGGCCAGGGAGGAACACTGAAGCTTTCTTT | CASSYAGPGRNTEAFF
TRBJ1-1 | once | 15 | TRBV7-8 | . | TGTGCCAGCAGCTTACAGGGGTCGTGGGACACTGAAGCTTTCTTT | CASSLQGSWDTEAFF
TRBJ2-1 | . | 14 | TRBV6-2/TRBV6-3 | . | TGTGCCAGCAGTAGGGCAGGTACATACAATGAGCAGTTCTTC | CASSRAGTYNEQFF
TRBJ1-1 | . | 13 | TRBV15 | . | TGTGCCACCAGCAGAGATTGGGACACTGAAGCTTTCTTT | CATSRDWDTEAFF
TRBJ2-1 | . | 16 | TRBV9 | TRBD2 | TGTGCCAGCAGCGTAGATCTAGCGGGGGGGCCACAGGAGCAGTTCTTC | CASSVDLAGGPQEQFF
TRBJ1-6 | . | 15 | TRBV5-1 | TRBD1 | TGCGCCAGCAGCTTGGTCAGGGGGTCTGGGTCACCCCTCCACTTT | CASSLVRGSGSPLHF
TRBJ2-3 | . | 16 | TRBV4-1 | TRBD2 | TGCGCCAGCAGCCGAAGGCAAGCGGGGGGCGGAGATACGCAGTATTTT | CASSRRQAGGGDTQYF
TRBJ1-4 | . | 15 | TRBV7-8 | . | TGTGCCAGCAGCCCCTACAGCAATGATAATGAAAAACTGTTTTTT | CASSPYSNDNEKLFF
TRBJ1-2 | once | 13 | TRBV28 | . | TGTGCCAGCAGTTCGGGGACTGAGTGGGGCTACACCTTC | CASSSGTEWGYTF
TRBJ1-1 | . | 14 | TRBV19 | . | TGTGCCAGTATGTTGGCCTTCGGAATGCCTGAAGCTTTCTTT | CASMLAFGMPEAFF
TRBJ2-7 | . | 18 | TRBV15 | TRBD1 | TGTGCCACCAGCAGAGACATAACGACAGGGGCGATGGTATACGAGCAGTACTTC | CATSRDITTGAMVYEQYF
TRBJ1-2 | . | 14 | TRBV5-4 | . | TGTGCCAGCAGCTTGGCCTTATATAACTATGGCTACACCTTC | CASSLALYNYGYTF
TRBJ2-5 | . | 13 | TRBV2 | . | TGTGCCAGCTCCCGGGAACCTCCCGAGACCCAGTACTTC | CASSREPPETQYF
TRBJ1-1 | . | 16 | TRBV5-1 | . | TGCGCCAGCAGTTCGGGACGGATGGAGGCGAACACTGAAGCTTTCTTT | CASSSGRMEANTEAFF
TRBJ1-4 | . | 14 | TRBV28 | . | TGTGCCAGCAGTGGCCGGACATGGAATGAAAAACTGTTTTTT | CASSGRTWNEKLFF
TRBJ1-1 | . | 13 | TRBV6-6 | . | TGTGCCAGCAGTTATAAGGGTAACACTGAAGCTTTCTTT | CASSYKGNTEAFF
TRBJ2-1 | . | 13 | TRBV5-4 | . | TGTGCCAGCAGCTTGTCGGCGGCGGATGAGCAGTTCTTC | CASSLSAADEQFF